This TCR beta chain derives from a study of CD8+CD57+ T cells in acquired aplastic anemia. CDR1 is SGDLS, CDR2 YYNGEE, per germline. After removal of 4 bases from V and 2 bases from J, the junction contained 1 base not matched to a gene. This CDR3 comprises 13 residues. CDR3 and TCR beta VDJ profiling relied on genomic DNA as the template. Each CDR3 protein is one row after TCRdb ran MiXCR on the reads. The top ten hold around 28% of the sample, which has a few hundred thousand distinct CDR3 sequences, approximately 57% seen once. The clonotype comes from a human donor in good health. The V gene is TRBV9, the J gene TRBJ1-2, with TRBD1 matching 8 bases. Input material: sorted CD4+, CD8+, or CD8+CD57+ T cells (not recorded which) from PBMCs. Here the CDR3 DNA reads TGTGCCAGCAGCACAGGGGGGAACTATGGCTACACCTTC. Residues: CASSTGGNYGYTF.